The 2 T cell receptor beta chains reported below all come from one sample, sequenced in a study of blood T cell repertoires in COVID-19. Sequenced by immunoSEQ multiplex PCR; TCRdb stores in-frame clones only, minus some. The sample consists of approximately 150,000 clones, approximately 80% of them appearing once. What was sequenced was peripheral blood. The receptors come from a woman in her forties or fifties with acute or convalescent COVID-19.

The J gene is TRBJ1-5, the V gene TRBV9, with no clear D. Per the germline V gene, CDR1 is SGDLS and CDR2 is YYNGEE. V was shortened by 2 bases and J by 5 bases, with 23 bases between the two germline ends. This CDR3 is built from 18 residues. The CDR3 reads CASSVSPLGTEPDQPQHF. CDR3 bases: TGTGCCAGCAGCGTCTCTCCCCTTGGAACAGAACCTGATCAGCCCCAGCATTTT.

The rearrangement links TRBV30 to TRBJ1-2; D possibly corresponds to TRBD1 (5 bases). The CDR3 extends over 15 amino acids. Germline values: CDR1 GTSNPN, CDR2 SVGIG (reference sequence). Between the trimmed V and J ends, which lost 1 base and 5 bases, there was a span of 17 bases. The CDR3 region has the DNA TGTGCCTGGAGTGAGGGGCTCACATGGGGTTATGGCTACACCTTC. It yields the protein CAWSEGLTWGYGYTF.